This T cell receptor beta chain was found in a study of T cells in Graves' hyperthyroidism and ophthalmopathy. Study context: Blood from the periphery was taken at initial diagnosis, before any treatment.

From RNA transcripts, TCR beta CDR3 regions were amplified. First-round RT-PCR targeting the TCR CDR3 was performed with the HTBI primer set. TCRdb used MiXCR to reprocess the multiplex PCR reads, holding one entry per CDR3 protein. The table records around 500,000 distinct CDR3 sequences, over 13% of them present only once. Trimming removed 4 bases at V and 7 bases at J, with 12 bases between. The CDR3 totals 13 residues. Looked up from germline, CDR1 is SGHTA and CDR2 is FQGTGA. Newly diagnosed hyperthyroidism, duration under 2 months, in patients aged 18 to 65. A patient was excluded if there was uncontrolled infection, other autoimmune disease, pregnancy or lactation. Used for diagnoses were clinical symptoms, serum thyroxine and TRAb, thyroid ultrasound and orbital computed tomography. This clonotype was picked up many times.

The gene calls are TRBV7-3 and TRBJ2-3; tentatively, D is TRBD1 or TRBD2 (5 bases each). The TCR comes from a woman between 18 and 29 years old with Graves' hyperthyroidism. The sequencing input was blood. Here the CDR3 DNA reads TGTGCCAGCAGCTCCAACGGGGCAAATACGCAGTATTTT. Its protein product is CASSSNGANTQYF.